The next 18 T cell receptor beta chains were all read from a single sample in a study of cytomegalovirus exposure and HLA in healthy donors. Primers included in the PCR were 60 Vbeta and 13 Jbeta primers. TCRdb's copy holds only in-frame clones and misses some; the assay was immunoSEQ multiplex PCR. This sample contains 140,000 to 150,000 clones. Input material: PBMCs. These receptors were obtained from a male donor in good health and CMV-seronegative.

V gene TRBV6-6 combines with J gene TRBJ1-4, with 8 bases fitting TRBD1. V was clipped by 2 bases and J by 6 bases; unmatched bases: 5. This CDR3 is built from 15 residues. In germline, CDR1 is MNHNY, CDR2 SVGAGI (reference sequence). The CDR3 loop is CASSYPDRVDEKLFF. CDR3 bases: TGTGCCAGCAGTTACCCGGACAGGGTAGATGAAAAACTGTTTTTT.

This chain joins TRBV19 and TRBJ2-7, with D unclear. V dropped 4 bases and J dropped 2 bases, with 9 bases sitting between them. The CDR3 is 13 residues long. Germline CDR1 is LNHDA and CDR2 is SQIVND (reference sequence). The CDR3 DNA follows: TGTGCCAGTAGTACCCAGGTCACCTACGAGCAGTACTTC. Amino acids: CASSTQVTYEQYF.

V usage is TRBV6-1 and J usage is TRBJ1-2; a weak D match, TRBD1 (6 bases). The CDR3 consists of 13 residues. V lost 2 bases to trimming and J lost 5 bases, with 9 bases between them. Germline V gene lookup returns CDR1 MNHNS and CDR2 SASEGT. The CDR3 nucleotides are TGTGCCAGCAGTGAATGGGGGCTTTATGGCTACACCTTC. Encoded protein: CASSEWGLYGYTF.

This chain links TRBV9 with TRBJ2-3, with 9 bases that match TRBD2. Germline CDR1 reads SGDLS; CDR2 reads YYNGEE. V shed 3 bases and J 2 bases; nucleotides not matched to a gene: 4. This CDR3 has 15 amino acids. In DNA form, the CDR3 reads TGTGCCAGCAGCGCGTGGACTAGCGTCACAGATACGCAGTATTTT. This gives the protein CASSAWTSVTDTQYF.

The gene calls are TRBV19 and TRBJ2-2, with 7 bases identical to TRBD2. CDR1 and CDR2 (germline): LNHDA, SQIVND (reference sequence). J was trimmed by 6 bases and V by 7 bases; bases with no gene match: 5. The CDR3 spans 13 residues. This chain's CDR3 is CASNPGGAGELFF. CDR3 nucleotides: TGTGCCAGTAATCCGGGAGGTGCCGGGGAGCTGTTTTTT.

The CDR3 here is CASSRTLYDRVEAHRDEQFF. The CDR3 coding sequence is TGCGCCAGCAGCCGCACCCTCTACGACAGGGTGGAGGCCCATAGGGATGAGCAGTTCTTC. The chain links TRBV5-1 to TRBJ2-1, with 7 bases fitting TRBD1. The V gene end was trimmed by 4 bases and the J gene end by 8 bases; junction bases not matched to a gene: 27. This CDR3 is built from 20 residues. CDR1 is SGHRS and CDR2 is YFSETQ in the germline V gene.

This chain joins TRBV5-1 and TRBJ2-3, with 15 bases that match TRBD2. The germline gives CDR1 SGHRS, CDR2 YFSETQ. V lost 3 bases to trimming and J lost 0 bases; unmatched junction nucleotides: 5. The CDR3 length is 18 residues. The CDR3 protein is CASSWGLAGGASTDTQYF. In nucleotides, the CDR3 is TGCGCCAGCAGCTGGGGACTAGCGGGGGGTGCTAGCACAGATACGCAGTATTTT.

CDR3 nucleotide sequence: TGTGCCAGCAGCTCCTGGGCGGCAGGGCACTATGGCTACACCTTC. Protein sequence: CASSSWAAGHYGYTF. V usage is TRBV6-6 and J usage is TRBJ1-2; D possibly corresponds to TRBD1 (5 bases). The CDR3 loop spans 15 amino acids. Germline CDR1 MNHNY, CDR2 SVGAGI (reference sequence). V lost 6 bases and J 3 bases, leaving 17 bases between the germline ends.

The rearrangement uses TRBV27 and TRBJ2-2; perhaps TRBD2 as D (7 bases). CDR3 length equals 14 residues. From germline, CDR1 is MNHEY and CDR2 SMNVEV (reference sequence). Trimming left V 7 bases short and J 5 bases short, with 14 bases between. CDR3 protein: CASTQRGGTGELFF. The DNA of the CDR3 is TGTGCCAGCACGCAGAGGGGGGGAACCGGGGAGCTGTTTTTT.

The J gene is TRBJ2-7, the V gene TRBV15, with a possible D match to TRBD2 (5 bases). With 4 bases removed from V and 3 bases from J, the gap between germline ends came to 10 bases. This CDR3 region has 13 residues. The germline gives CDR1 LNHNV, CDR2 YYDKDF (reference sequence). This chain's CDR3 is CATSINRDYEQYF. The CDR3 DNA reads TGTGCCACCAGCATAAACCGGGACTACGAGCAGTACTTC.

The chain recombines TRBV11-2 with TRBJ1-3; TRBD1 matches 8 bases. The germline V gene has CDR1 SGHAT and CDR2 FQNNGV. This CDR3 is 15 amino acids long. The V segment lost 5 bases and the J segment 3 bases; nucleotides outside the gene matches: 6. CDR3 residues: CASSMPQGVGNTIYF. The CDR3 region has the DNA TGTGCCAGCAGCATGCCACAGGGGGTTGGAAACACCATATATTTT.

V gene TRBV4-1 combines with J gene TRBJ1-6; D call uncertain. The germline CDR1 and CDR2 sequences are MGHRA and YSYEKL. This CDR3 is 18 amino acids long. The V end was cut by 0 bases, the J end by 5 bases, with 17 bases between. CDR3 region: CASSQEGDRNRDNSPLHF. The CDR3 DNA is TGCGCCAGCAGCCAAGAGGGTGATAGAAACAGAGATAATTCACCCCTCCACTTT.

The rearrangement uses TRBV7-9 and TRBJ2-7; 10 nucleotides align to TRBD2. Trimming cost V 5 bases and J 2 bases; bases outside gene matches: 6. The CDR3 has 15 amino acids. The germline V gene has CDR1 SEHNR and CDR2 FQNEAQ (reference sequence). In DNA, the CDR3 is TGTGCCAGCAGCGGGCGGACTAGCGGACCCTACGAGCAGTACTTC. This gives the protein CASSGRTSGPYEQYF.

In regard to this clone: The sample has other DNA sequences that encode this CDR3 too. CDR3 nucleotides: TGTGCCAGCAGTTATGGGCGGGGCCCTAGCACAGATACGCAGTATTTT. Its protein is CASSYGRGPSTDTQYF. The rearrangement links TRBV6-5 to TRBJ2-3; TRBD2 is a possible D gene (6 bases). The CDR3 extends over 16 amino acids. V was pared by 3 bases and J by 0 bases, with 13 bases between. The germline CDR1 and CDR2 sequences are MNHEY and SVGAGI.

The chain employs TRBV27 and TRBJ2-5; a possible D gene is TRBD2 (6 bases). This CDR3 is 13 amino acids long. V lost 5 bases and J 2 bases, leaving 9 bases between the germline ends. Per germline, CDR1 MNHEY and CDR2 SMNVEV (reference sequence). DNA for the CDR3: TGTGCCAGCAGTCGGAGGGAACAAGAGACCCAGTACTTC. Its protein is CASSRREQETQYF.

J is TRBJ2-2 and V is TRBV6-5; 8 bases fit TRBD2. Trimming took 10 bases from V and 6 from J; bases not matched to a gene: 10. The length of the CDR3 is 14 residues. Germline V gives CDR1 MNHEY, CDR2 SVGAGI. CDR3 loop: CATLGRLAPGELFF. The CDR3 DNA follows: TGTGCCACCCTCGGCCGACTAGCGCCCGGGGAGCTGTTTTTT.

J is TRBJ1-2 and V is TRBV28, with 7 bases that match TRBD1. Germline CDR1 is MDHEN and CDR2 is SYDVKM. With V trimmed by 3 bases and J by 8 bases, 9 bases remained unmatched. This CDR3 has 14 amino acids. CDR3: CASSFNRGVGGYTF. The DNA of the CDR3 is TGTGCCAGCAGTTTCAACAGGGGTGTAGGGGGCTACACCTTC.

As regards this clone: Other DNA variants within this sample encode the same CDR3. This chain links TRBV4-3 with TRBJ2-5; D is possibly TRBD2 (6 bases). Germline-derived CDR1 and CDR2 are LGHNA and YSLEER. The V end lost 1 base, the J end lost 0 bases, and 12 bases lay between the germline ends. This CDR3 is 16 amino acids long. The CDR3 DNA follows: TGCGCCAGCAGCCAAGTTTCGGGGGTGTACCAAGAGACCCAGTACTTC. Encoded protein: CASSQVSGVYQETQYF.